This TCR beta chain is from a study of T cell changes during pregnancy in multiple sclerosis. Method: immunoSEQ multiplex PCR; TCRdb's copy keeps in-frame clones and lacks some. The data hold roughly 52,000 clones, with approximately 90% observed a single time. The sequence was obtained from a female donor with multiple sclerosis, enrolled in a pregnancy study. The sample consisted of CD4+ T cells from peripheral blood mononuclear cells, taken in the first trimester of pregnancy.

In nucleotides, the CDR3 is TGTGCCAGCGAACAGGGAACTGAAGCTTTCTTT. It codes for CASEQGTEAFF. The genes are TRBV6-5 and TRBJ1-1; D possibly corresponds to TRBD1 (6 bases). The germline V and J ends were trimmed by 8 bases and 5 bases, with 9 bases remaining between them. Germline V gene data show CDR1 as MNHEY and CDR2 as SVGAGI. The CDR3 is 11 residues long.